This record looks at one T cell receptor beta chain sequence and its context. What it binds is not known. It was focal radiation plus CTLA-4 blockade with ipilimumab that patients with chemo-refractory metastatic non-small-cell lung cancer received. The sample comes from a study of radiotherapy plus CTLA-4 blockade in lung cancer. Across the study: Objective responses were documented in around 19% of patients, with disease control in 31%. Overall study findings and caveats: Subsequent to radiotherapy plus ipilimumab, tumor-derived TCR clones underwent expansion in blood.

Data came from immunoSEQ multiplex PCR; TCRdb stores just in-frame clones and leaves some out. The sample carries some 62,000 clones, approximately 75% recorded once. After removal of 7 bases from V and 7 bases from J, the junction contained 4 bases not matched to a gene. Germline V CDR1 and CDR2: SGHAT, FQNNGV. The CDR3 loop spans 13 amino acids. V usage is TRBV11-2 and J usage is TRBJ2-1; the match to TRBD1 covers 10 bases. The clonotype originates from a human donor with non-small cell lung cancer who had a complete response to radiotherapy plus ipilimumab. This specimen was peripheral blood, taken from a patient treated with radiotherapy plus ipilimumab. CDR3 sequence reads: CASKDRGLNEQFF. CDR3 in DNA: TGTGCCAGCAAAGACAGGGGGCTGAATGAGCAGTTCTTC.